This T cell receptor (beta chain) was documented in a study of human T cells and chemical hapten exposure. About the study: Alopecia universalis, totalis or areata was present in patients who were mostly female. Study results and limitations: Counts of expanded TCRs at PT1 were positively correlated with patch test score. Donors were affected by alopecia, so their immune reaction might vary from that of healthy individuals. Relative to controls, expanded TCRs formed significantly more large CDR3 similarity clusters.

Time point indicated: patch test 1, 2 weeks after DPC sensitization. As for treatment: therapeutic diphenylcyclopropenone sensitization with weekly scalp DPC. The CDR3 loop spans 12 amino acids. The germline V and J ends were trimmed by 0 bases and 13 bases, with 10 bases remaining between them. In germline, CDR1 is LGHNA, CDR2 YSLEER. TCRdb re-analysed the RACE reads in MiXCR, keeping a single row per CDR3 protein. The sample carries about 120,000 distinct CDR3 sequences, 12% recorded once. Concerning this clonotype: Its antigen is not identified.

This chain joins TRBV4-3 and TRBJ2-1; D unclear. Source: whole blood, taken in connection with sensitization to the hapten diphenylcyclopropenone (DPC). This receptor was taken from a woman aged 45 to 65 with alopecia areata. Some clones in this sample may be carry-over from other donors' samples. The CDR3 region is CASSQERKRQFF. CDR3 DNA sequence: TGCGCCAGCAGCCAAGAAAGGAAAAGACAGTTCTTC.